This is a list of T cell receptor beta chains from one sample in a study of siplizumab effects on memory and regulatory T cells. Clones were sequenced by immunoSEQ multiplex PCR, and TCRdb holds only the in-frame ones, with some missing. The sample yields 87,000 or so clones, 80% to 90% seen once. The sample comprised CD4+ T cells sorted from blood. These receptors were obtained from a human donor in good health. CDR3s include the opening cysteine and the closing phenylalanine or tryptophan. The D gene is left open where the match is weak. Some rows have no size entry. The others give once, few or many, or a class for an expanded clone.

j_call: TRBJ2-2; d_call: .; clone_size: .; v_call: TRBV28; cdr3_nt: TGTGCCAGCAGGAACAGGGTTCCCGGGGAGCTGTTTTTT; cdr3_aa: CASRNRVPGELFF
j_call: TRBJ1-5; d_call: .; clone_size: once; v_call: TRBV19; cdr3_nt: TGTGCCAGTAGTATAAAAGGGGGGGGCAATCAGCCCCAGCATTTT; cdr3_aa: CASSIKGGGNQPQHF
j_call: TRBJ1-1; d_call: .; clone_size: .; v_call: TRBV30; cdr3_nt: TGTGCCTGGAGGGGTAGGTGGGGGACTGAAGCTTTCTTT; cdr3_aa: CAWRGRWGTEAFF
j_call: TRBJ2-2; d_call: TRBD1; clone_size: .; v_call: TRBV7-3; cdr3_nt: TGTGCCAGCAGCCGTTGGGCCGGGACAGGGGCCGGGGAGCTGTTTTTT; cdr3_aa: CASSRWAGTGAGELFF
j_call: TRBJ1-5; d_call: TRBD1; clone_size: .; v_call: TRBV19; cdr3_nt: TGTGCCAGTAACGACAGGGTTTTGGATCAGCCCCAGCATTTT; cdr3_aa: CASNDRVLDQPQHF
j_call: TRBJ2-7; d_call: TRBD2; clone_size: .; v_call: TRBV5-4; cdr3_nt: TGTGCCAGCAGCCAAGCGGGAGTGGTGGGGGAGCAGTACTTC; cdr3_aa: CASSQAGVVGEQYF
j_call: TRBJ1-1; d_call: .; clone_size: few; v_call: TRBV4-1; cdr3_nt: TGCGCCAGCAGCCAAGACCGGGGCTCTAAAGCTTTCTTT; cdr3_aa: CASSQDRGSKAFF
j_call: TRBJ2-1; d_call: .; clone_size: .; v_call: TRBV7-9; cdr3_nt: TGTGCCAGCAGCTTTGATATCGGGAGTGGGTACAATGAGCAGTTCTTC; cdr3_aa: CASSFDIGSGYNEQFF
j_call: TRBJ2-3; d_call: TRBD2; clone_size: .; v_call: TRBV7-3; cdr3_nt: TGTGCCAGCAGCCCCGGGACTAGCGGTACTAAGCCTGGAGATACGCAGTATTTT; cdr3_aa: CASSPGTSGTKPGDTQYF
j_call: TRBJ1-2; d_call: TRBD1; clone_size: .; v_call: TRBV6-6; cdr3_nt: TGTGCCAGCACCAAGGACAGGGTAACCTATGGCTACACCTTC; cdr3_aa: CASTKDRVTYGYTF
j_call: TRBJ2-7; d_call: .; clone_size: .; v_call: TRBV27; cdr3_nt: TGTGCCAGCAGTTTATCGCCGGATGGGTCCTACGAGCAGTACTTC; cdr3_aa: CASSLSPDGSYEQYF
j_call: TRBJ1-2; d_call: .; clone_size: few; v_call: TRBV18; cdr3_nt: TGTGCCAGCTCCCTCCAGACAGGAGATAACTATGGCTACACCTTC; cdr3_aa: CASSLQTGDNYGYTF
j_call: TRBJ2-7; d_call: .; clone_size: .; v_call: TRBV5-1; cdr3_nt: TGCGCCAGCAGCTTGGGGGGTCGTATGGAGACATATCTCGAGCAGTACTTC; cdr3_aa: CASSLGGRMETYLEQYF
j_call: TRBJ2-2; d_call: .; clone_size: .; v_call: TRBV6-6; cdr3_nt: TGTGCCAGCAGTTATCGCCAGGGTGAGGCCGGGGAGCTGTTTTTT; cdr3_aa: CASSYRQGEAGELFF
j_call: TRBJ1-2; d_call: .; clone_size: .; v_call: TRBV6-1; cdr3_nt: TGTGCCAGCACCATAATGCAGGTTACCGGCTACACCTTC; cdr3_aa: CASTIMQVTGYTF
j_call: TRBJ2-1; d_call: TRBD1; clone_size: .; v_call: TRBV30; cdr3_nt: TGTGCCTGGAGACAGGGGGTATACAATGAGCAGTTCTTC; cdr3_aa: CAWRQGVYNEQFF
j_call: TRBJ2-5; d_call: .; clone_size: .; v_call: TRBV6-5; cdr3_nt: TGTGCCAGCAGAAAATTGGAGACCCAGTACTTC; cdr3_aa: CASRKLETQYF
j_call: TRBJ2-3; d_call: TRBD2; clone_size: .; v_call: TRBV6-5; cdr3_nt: TGTGCCAGCAGTTATGGCGGGAGGGCCTTAGGGGATACGCAGTATTTT; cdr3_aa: CASSYGGRALGDTQYF
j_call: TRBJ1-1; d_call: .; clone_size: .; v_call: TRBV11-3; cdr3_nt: TGTGCCAGCAGCCCGAGGCTAAACACTGAAGCTTTCTTT; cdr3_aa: CASSPRLNTEAFF
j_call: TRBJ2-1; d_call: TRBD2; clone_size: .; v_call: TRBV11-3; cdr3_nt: TGTGCCAGCAGCTTTACGGGTAGCGGGAGCTCCTACAATGAGCAGTTCTTC; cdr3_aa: CASSFTGSGSSYNEQFF
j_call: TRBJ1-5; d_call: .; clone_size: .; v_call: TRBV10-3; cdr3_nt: TGTGCCATCAGTGAGTACCCGAATCAGCCCCAGCATTTT; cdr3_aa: CAISEYPNQPQHF
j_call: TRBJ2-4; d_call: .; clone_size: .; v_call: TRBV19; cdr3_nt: TGTGCCAGTAGTATGGGTGGGGGAAACATTCAGTACTTC; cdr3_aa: CASSMGGGNIQYF
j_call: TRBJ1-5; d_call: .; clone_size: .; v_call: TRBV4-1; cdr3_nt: TGCGCCAGCAGCCGGGAAAATAGCAATCAGCCCCAGCATTTT; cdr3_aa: CASSRENSNQPQHF
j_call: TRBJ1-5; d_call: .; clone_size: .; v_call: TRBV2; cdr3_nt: TGTGCCAGCAGTGGGGAGGGGGGGGACCATCAGCCCCAGCATTTT; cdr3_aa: CASSGEGGDHQPQHF
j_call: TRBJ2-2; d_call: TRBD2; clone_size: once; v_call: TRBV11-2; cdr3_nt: TGTGCCAGCAGCCCGCGATTTCCGGGGGGGGACACCGGGGAGCTGTTTTTT; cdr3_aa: CASSPRFPGGDTGELFF
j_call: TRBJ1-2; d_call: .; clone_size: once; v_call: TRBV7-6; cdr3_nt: TGTGCCAGCAGCCGCCGGGAGGGGATTGGTGGCTACACCTTC; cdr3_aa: CASSRREGIGGYTF